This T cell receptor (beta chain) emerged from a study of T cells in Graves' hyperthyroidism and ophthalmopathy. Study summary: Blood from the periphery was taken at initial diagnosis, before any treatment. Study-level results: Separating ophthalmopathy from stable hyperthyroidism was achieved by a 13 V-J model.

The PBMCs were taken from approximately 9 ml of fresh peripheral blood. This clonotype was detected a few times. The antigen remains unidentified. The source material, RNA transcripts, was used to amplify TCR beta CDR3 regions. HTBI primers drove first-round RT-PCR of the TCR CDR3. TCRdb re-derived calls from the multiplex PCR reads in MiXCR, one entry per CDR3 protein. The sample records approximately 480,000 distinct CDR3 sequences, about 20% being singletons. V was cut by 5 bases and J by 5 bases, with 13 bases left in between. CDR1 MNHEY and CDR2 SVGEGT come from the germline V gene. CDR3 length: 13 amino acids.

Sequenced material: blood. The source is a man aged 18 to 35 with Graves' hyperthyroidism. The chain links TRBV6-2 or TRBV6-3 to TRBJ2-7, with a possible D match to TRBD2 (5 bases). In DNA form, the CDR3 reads TGTGCCAGCAGTCCGCAGCGGTTCCACGAGCAGTACTTC. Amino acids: CASSPQRFHEQYF.